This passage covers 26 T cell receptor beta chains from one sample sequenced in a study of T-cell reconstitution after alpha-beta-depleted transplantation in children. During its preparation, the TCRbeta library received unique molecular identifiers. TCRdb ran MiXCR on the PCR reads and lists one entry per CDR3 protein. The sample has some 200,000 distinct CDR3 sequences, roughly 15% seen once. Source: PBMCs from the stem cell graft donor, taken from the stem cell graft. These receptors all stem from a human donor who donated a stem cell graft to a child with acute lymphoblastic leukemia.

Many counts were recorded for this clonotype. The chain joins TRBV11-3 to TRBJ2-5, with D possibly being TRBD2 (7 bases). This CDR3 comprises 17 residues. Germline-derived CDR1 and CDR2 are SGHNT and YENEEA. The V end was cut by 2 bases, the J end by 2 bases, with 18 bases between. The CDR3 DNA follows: TGTGCCAGCAGCTTACACGGGCCCGGGGGGCCTCAAGAGACCCAGTACTTC. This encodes CASSLHGPGGPQETQYF.

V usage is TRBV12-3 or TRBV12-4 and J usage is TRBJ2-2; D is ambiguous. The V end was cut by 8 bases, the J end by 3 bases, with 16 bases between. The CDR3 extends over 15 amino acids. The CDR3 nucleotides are TGTGCCAGCTACGACACACCGGCAGACACCGGGGAGCTGTTTTTT. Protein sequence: CASYDTPADTGELFF.

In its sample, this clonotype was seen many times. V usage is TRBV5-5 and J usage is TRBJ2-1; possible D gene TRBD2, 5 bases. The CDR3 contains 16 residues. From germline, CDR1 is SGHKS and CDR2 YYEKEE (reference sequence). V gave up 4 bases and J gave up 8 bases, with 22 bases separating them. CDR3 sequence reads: CASSLGLALKGDEQFF. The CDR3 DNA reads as TGTGCCAGCAGCCTCGGACTGGCCCTCAAGGGCGATGAGCAGTTCTTC.

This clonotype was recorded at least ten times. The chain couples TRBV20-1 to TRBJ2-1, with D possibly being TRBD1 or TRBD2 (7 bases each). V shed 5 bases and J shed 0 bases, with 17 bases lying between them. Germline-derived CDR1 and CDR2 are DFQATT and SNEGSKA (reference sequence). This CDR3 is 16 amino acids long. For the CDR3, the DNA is TGCAGTGCTCGAGGGGGCGGGAGCAGCTCCTACAATGAGCAGTTCTTC. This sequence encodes CSARGGGSSSYNEQFF.

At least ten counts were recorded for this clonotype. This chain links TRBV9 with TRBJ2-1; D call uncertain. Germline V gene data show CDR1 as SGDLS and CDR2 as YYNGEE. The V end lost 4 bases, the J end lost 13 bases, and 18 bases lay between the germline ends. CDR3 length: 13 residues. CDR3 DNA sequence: TGTGCCAGCAGCCCCACGAGGTTCAACCACCAGTTCTTC. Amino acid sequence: CASSPTRFNHQFF.

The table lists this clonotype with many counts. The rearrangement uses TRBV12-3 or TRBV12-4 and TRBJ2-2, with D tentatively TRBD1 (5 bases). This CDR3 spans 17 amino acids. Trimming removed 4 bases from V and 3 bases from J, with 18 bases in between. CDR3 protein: CASSSLHPQGHTGELFF. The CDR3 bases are TGTGCCAGCAGTTCTCTCCACCCTCAGGGTCACACCGGGGAGCTGTTTTTT.

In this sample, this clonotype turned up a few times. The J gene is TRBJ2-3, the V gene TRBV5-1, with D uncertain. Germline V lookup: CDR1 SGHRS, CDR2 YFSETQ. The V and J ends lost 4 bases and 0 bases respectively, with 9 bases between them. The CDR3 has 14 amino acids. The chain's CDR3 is CASSVLRSTDTQYF. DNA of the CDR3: TGCGCCAGCAGCGTTCTTAGAAGCACAGATACGCAGTATTTT.

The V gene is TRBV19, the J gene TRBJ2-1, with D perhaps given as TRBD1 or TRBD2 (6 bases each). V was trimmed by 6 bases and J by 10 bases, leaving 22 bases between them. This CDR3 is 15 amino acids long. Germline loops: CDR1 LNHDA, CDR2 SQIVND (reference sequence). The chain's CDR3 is CASRETGGGLGEQFF. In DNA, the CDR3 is TGTGCCAGTAGAGAGACAGGTGGGGGGTTAGGGGAGCAGTTCTTC.

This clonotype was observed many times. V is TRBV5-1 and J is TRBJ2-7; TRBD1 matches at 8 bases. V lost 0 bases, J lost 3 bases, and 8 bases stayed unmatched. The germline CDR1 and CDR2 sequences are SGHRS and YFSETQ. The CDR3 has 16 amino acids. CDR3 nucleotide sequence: TGCGCCAGCAGCTTGGCGGGGACAGGTAGCGTCTACGAGCAGTACTTC. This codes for CASSLAGTGSVYEQYF.

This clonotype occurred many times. This CDR3 is CASSLRLAGAANTGELFF. As DNA, the CDR3 is TGCGCCAGCAGCCTTAGACTAGCGGGGGCCGCGAACACCGGGGAGCTGTTTTTT. This chain connects TRBV5-1 to TRBJ2-2; TRBD2 aligns across 12 bases. The CDR3 runs 18 residues. CDR1 SGHRS and CDR2 YFSETQ come from the germline V gene. Trimming took 4 bases from V and 0 from J; bases not matched to a gene: 7.

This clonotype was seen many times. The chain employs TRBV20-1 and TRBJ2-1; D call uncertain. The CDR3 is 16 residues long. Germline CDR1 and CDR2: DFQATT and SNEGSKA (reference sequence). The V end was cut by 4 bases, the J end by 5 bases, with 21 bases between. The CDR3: CSANYPRHRLNNEQFF. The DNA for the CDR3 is TGCAGTGCTAATTATCCGCGGCATAGACTTAACAATGAGCAGTTCTTC.

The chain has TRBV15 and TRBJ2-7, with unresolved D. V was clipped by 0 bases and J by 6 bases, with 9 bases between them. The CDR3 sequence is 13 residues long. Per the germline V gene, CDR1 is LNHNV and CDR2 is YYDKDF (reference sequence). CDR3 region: CATSRDLGSEQYF. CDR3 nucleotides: TGTGCCACCAGCAGAGATTTAGGATCCGAGCAGTACTTC.

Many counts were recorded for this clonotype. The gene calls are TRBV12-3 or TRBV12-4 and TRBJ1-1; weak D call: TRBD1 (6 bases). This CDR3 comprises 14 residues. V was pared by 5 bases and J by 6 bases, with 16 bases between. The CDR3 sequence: CASSAQGGGAEAFF. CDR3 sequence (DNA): TGTGCCAGCAGTGCACAGGGAGGCGGCGCTGAAGCTTTCTTT.

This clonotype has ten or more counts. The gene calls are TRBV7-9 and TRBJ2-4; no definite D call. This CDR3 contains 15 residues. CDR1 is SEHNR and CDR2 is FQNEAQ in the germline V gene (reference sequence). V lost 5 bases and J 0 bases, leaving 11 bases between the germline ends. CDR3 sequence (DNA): TGTGCCAGCAGCCCGGCCCCTCTAGCCAAAAACATTCAGTACTTC. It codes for CASSPAPLAKNIQYF.

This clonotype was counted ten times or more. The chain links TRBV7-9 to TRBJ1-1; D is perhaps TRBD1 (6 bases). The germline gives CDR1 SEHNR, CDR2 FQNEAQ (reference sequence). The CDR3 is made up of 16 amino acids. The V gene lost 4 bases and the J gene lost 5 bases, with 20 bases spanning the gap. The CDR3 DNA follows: TGTGCCAGCAGCTCCACCAGCGGGGGCGCGTTTACTGAAGCTTTCTTT. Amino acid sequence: CASSSTSGGAFTEAFF.

The CDR3 is CATKGDLDEQYF. CDR3 nucleotide sequence: TGTGCCACCAAAGGGGATTTGGACGAGCAGTACTTC. The rearrangement uses TRBV10-3 and TRBJ2-7; TRBD1 might be the D (5 bases). Germline lookup yields CDR1 ENHRY and CDR2 SYGVKD. CDR3 length equals 12 residues. Between the trimmed V and J ends, which lost 10 bases and 5 bases, there was a span of 15 bases.

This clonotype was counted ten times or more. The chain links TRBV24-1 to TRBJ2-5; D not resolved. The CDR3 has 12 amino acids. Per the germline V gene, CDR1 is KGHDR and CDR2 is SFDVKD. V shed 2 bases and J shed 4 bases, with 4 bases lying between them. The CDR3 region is CATSDYGETQYF. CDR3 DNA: TGTGCCACCAGTGATTATGGAGAGACCCAGTACTTC.

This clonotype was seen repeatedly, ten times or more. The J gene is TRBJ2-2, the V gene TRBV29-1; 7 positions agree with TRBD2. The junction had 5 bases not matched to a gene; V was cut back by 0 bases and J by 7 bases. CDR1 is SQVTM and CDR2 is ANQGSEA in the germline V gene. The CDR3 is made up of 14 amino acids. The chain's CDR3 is CSVEEGRGVGELFF. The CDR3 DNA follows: TGCAGCGTTGAAGAGGGACGGGGGGTCGGGGAGCTGTTTTTT.

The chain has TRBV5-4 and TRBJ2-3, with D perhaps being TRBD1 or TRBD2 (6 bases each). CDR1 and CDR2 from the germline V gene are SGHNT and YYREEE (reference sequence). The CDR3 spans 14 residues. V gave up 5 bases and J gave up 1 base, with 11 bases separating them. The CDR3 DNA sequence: TGTGCCAGCAGAAAGAGGGGGGGCACAGATACGCAGTATTTT. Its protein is CASRKRGGTDTQYF.

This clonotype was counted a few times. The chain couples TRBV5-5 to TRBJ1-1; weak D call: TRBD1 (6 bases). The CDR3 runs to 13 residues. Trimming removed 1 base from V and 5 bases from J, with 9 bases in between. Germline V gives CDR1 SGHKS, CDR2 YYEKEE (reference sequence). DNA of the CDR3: TGTGCCAGCAGCTTGTGGGACAAAACTGAAGCTTTCTTT. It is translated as CASSLWDKTEAFF. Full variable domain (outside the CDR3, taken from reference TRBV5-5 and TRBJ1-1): DAGVTQSPTHLIKTRGQQVTLRCSPISGHKSVSWYQQVLGQGPQFIFQYYEKEERGRGNFPDRFSARQFPNYSSELNVNALLLGDSALYLCASSLWDKTEAFFGQGTRLTVV.

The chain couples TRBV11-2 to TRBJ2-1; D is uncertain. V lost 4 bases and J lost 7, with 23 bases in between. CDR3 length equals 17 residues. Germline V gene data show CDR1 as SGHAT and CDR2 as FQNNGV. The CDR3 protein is CASSSRRPGLSGNEQFF. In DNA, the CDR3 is TGTGCCAGCAGCTCCCGGCGGCCGGGTCTATCGGGTAATGAGCAGTTCTTC.

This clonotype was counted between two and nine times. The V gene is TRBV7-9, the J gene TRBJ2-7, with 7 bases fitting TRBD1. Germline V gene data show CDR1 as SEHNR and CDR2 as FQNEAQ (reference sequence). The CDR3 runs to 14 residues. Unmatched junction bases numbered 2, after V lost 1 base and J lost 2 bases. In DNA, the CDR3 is TGTGCCAGCAGCTTAGGAGGACAGGCCTACGAGCAGTACTTC. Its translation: CASSLGGQAYEQYF.

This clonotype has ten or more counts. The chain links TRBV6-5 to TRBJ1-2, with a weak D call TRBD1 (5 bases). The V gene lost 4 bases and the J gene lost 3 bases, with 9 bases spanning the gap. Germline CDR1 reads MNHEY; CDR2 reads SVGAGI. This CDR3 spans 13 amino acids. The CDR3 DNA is TGTGCCAGCAGTTGGGGGATGGACTATGGCTACACCTTC. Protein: CASSWGMDYGYTF.

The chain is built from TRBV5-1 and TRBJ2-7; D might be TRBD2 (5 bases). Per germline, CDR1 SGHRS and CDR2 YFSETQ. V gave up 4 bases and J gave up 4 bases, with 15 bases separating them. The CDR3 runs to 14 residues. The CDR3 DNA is TGCGCCAGCAGCCCCGAGGGTGGTGAGTACGAGCAGTACTTC. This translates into CASSPEGGEYEQYF. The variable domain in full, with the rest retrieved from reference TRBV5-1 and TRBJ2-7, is KAGVTQTPRYLIKTRGQQVTLSCSPISGHRSVSWYQQTPGQGLQFLFEYFSETQRNKGNFPGRFSGRQFSNSRSEMNVSTLELGDSALYLCASSPEGGEYEQYFGPGTRLTVT.

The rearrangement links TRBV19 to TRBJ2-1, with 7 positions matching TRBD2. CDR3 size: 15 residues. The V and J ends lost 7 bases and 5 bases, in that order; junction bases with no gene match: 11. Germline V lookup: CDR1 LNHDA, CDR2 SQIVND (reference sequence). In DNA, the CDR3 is TGTGCCAGTAATCCCCTGGGGCTAGCGGACAATGAGCAGTTCTTC. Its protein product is CASNPLGLADNEQFF.

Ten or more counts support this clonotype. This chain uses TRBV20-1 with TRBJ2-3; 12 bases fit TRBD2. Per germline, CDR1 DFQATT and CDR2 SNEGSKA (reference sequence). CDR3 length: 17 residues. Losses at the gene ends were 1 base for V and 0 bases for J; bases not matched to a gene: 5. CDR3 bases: TGCAGTGCTAGAGGGAGACTAGCGGGAGTTAGCACAGATACGCAGTATTTT. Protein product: CSARGRLAGVSTDTQYF.